Sequencing of this T cell receptor beta chain was carried out in a study of identical twins. The study's findings and limits: Memory repertoires lacked the insertion deficit that abundant cord blood beta clonotypes showed. Zero-insertion analyses were open to partial confounding by invariant MAIT and iNKT cells.

This clonotype was recorded at least ten times. As yet, its antigen is unknown. Unique molecular identifiers were present on the cDNA, and a universal primer site came from template switching. MiXCR, applied by TCRdb to the 5' RACE reads, yields one record per CDR3 protein. The sample lists around 230,000 distinct CDR3 sequences, roughly a tenth occurring once. The CDR3 covers 14 residues. V was cut by 0 bases and J by 6 bases, with 13 bases left in between. Germline-derived CDR1 and CDR2 are SGHRS and YFSETQ. Sequenced input: memory (CD45RO+) T cells sorted from blood. This rearrangement joins TRBV5-1 to TRBJ2-7; D might be TRBD1 (5 bases). This clonotype originated in a woman younger than 35 in good health. This CDR3 reads CASSLVTVESEQYF. CDR3 DNA sequence: TGCGCCAGCAGCTTGGTGACAGTCGAATCCGAGCAGTACTTC.